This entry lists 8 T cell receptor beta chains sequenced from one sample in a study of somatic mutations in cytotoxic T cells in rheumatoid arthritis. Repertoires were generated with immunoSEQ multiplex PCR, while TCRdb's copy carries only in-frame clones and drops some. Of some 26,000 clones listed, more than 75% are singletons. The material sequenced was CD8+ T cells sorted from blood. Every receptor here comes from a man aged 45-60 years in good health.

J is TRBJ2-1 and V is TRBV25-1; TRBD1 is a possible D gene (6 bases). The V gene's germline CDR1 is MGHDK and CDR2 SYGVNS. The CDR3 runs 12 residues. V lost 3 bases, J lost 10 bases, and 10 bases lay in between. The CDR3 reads CASSEGAREQFF. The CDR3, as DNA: TGTGCCAGCAGTGAGGGGGCCAGAGAGCAGTTCTTC.

CDR3 bases: TGTGCCAGCAGCGGGGCCGGGACAGGCCCCTACGAGCAGTACTTC. Residues: CASSGAGTGPYEQYF. The chain recombines TRBV9 with TRBJ2-7; the match to TRBD1 covers 8 bases. The J segment lost 2 bases and the V segment lost 3 bases, leaving 7 bases of the junction unmatched. CDR3 length: 15 amino acids. CDR1 and CDR2 (germline): SGDLS, YYNGEE.

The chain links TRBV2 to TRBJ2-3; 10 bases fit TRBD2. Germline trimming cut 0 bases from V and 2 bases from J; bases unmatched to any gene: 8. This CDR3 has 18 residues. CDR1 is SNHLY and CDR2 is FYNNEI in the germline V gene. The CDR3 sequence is CASSEALITSGNTDTQYF. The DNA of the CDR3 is TGTGCCAGCAGTGAAGCGCTTATAACTAGCGGGAACACAGATACGCAGTATTTT. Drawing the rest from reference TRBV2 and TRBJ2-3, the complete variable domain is EPEVTQTPSHQVTQMGQEVILRCVPISNHLYFYWYRQILGQKVEFLVSFYNNEISEKSEIFDDQFSVERPDGSNFTLKIRSTKLEDSAMYFCASSEALITSGNTDTQYFGPGTRLTVL.

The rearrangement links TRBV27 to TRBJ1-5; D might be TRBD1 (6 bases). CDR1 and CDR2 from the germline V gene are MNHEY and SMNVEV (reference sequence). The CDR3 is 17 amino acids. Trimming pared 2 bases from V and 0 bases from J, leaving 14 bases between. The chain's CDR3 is CASSLPRQVTSNQPQHF. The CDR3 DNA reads TGTGCCAGCAGTTTACCCCGACAGGTAACTAGCAATCAGCCCCAGCATTTT.

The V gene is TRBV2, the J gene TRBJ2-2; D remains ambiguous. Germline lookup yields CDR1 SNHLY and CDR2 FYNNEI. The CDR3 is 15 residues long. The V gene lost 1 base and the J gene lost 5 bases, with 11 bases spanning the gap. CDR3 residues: CASSEGDPRTGELFF. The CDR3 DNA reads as TGTGCCAGCAGTGAAGGAGACCCCCGGACCGGGGAGCTGTTTTTT.

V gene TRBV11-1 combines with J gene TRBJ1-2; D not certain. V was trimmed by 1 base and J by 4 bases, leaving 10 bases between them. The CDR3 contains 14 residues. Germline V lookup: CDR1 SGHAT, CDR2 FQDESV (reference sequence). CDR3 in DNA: TGTGCCAGCAGCTTAGAGAGCCAGAGCTATGGCTACACCTTC. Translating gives CASSLESQSYGYTF.

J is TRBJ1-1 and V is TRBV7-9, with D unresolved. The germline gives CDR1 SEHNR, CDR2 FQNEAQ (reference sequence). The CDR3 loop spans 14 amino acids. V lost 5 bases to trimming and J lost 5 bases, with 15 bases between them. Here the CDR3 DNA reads TGTGCCAGCAGCCCCCCCATGACTCCAACTGAAGCTTTCTTT. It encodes CASSPPMTPTEAFF.

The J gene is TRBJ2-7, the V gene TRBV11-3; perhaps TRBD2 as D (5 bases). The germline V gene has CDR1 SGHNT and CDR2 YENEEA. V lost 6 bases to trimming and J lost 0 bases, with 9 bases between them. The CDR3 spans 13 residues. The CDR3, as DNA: TGTGCCAGCAGTTTCGGGGACTCCTACGAGCAGTACTTC. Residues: CASSFGDSYEQYF.